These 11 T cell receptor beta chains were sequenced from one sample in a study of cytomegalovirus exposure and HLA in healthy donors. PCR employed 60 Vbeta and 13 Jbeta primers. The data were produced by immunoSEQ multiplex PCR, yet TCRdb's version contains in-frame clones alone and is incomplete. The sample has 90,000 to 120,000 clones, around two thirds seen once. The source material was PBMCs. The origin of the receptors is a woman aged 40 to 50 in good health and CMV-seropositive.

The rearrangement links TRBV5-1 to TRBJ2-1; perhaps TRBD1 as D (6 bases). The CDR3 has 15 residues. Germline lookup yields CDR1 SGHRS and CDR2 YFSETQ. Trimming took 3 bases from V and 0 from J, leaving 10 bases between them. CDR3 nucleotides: TGCGCCAGCAGCTCGGACAGCAGCTCCTACAATGAGCAGTTCTTC. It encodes CASSSDSSSYNEQFF.

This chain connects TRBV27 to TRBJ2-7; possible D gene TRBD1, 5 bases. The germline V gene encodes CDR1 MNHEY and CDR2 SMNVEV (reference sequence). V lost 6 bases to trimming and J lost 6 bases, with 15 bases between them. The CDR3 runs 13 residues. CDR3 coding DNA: TGTGCCAGCAGCATGGGGCCACGCTCCGAGCAGTACTTC. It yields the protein CASSMGPRSEQYF.

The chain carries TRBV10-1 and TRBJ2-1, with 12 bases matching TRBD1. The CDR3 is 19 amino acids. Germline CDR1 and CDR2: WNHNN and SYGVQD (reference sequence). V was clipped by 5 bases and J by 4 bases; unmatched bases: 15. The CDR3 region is CASSPGTGGPRGIYNEQFF. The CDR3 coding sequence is TGCGCCAGCAGTCCCGGGACAGGGGGCCCACGTGGAATTTACAATGAGCAGTTCTTC.

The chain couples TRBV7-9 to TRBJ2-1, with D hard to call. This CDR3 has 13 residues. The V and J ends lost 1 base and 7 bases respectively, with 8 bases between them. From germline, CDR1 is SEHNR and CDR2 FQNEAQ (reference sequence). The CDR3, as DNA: TGTGCCAGCAGCTTAGGTAGTTCTAATGAGCAGTTCTTC. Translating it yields CASSLGSSNEQFF. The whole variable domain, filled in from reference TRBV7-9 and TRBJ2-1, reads DTGVSQNPRHKITKRGQNVTFRCDPISEHNRLYWYRQTLGQGPEFLTYFQNEAQLEKSRLLSDRFSAERPKGSFSTLEIQRTEQGDSAMYLCASSLGSSNEQFFGPGTRLTVL.

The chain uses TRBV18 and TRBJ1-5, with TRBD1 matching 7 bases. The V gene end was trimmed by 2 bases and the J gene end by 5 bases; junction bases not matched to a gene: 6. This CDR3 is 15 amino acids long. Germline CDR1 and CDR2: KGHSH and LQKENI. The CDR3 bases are TGTGCCAGCTCACCAGAGACAGGGATGGATCAGCCCCAGCATTTT. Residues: CASSPETGMDQPQHF.

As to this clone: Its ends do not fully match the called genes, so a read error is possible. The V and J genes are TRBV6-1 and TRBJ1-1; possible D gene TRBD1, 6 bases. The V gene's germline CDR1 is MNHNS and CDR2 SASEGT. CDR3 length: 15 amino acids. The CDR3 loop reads CASREGGGGNTEAFF. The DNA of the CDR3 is TGTGCCAGCAGGGAAGGCGGGGGCGGGAACACTGAAGCTTTCTTT.

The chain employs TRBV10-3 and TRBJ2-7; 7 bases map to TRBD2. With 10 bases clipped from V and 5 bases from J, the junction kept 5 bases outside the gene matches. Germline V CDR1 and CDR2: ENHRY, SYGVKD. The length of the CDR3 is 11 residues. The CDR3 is CATRTRNEQYF. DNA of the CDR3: TGTGCCACCAGGACTAGGAACGAGCAGTACTTC.

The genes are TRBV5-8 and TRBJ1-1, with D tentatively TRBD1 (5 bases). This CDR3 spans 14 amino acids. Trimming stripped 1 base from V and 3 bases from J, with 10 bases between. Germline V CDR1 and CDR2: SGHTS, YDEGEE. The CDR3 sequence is CASSLTGGHTEAFF. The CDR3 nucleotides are TGTGCCAGCAGCTTGACAGGCGGTCACACTGAAGCTTTCTTT.

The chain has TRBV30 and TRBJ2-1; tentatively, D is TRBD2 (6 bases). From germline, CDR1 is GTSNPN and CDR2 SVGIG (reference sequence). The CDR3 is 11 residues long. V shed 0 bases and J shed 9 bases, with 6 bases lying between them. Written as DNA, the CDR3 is TGTGCCTGGAGTGTGCGGGGTGAGCAGTTCTTC. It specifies CAWSVRGEQFF.

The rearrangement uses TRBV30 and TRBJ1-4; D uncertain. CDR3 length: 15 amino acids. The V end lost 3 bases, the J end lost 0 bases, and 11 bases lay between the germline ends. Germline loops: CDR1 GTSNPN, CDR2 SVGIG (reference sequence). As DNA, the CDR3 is TGTGCCTGGAGCATATCTATGACAACTAATGAAAAACTGTTTTTT. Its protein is CAWSISMTTNEKLFF.

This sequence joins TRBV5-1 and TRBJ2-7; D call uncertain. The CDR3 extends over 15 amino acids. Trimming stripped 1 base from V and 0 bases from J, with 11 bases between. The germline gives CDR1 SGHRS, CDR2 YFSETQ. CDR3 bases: TGCGCCAGCAGCTTGACACGCCCCAGCTCCTACGAGCAGTACTTC. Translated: CASSLTRPSSYEQYF. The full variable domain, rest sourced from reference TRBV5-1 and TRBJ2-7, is KAGVTQTPRYLIKTRGQQVTLSCSPISGHRSVSWYQQTPGQGLQFLFEYFSETQRNKGNFPGRFSGRQFSNSRSEMNVSTLELGDSALYLCASSLTRPSSYEQYFGPGTRLTVT.